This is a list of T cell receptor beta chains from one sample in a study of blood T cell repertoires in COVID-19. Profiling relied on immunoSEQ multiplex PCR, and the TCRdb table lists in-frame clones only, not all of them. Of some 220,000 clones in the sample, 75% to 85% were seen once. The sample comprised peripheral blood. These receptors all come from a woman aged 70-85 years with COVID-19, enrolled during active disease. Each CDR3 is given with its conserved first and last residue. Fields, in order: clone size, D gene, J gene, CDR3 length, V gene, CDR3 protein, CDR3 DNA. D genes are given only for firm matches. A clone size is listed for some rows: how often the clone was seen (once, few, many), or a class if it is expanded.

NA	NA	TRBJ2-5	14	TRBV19	CASSPPGGVGTQYF	TGTGCCAGTAGTCCCCCGGGGGGCGTGGGGACCCAGTACTTC
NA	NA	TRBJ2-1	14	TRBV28	CASSSVDSYNEQFF	TGTGCCAGCAGTTCCGTGGACAGTTACAATGAGCAGTTCTTC
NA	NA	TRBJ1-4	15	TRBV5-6	CASSLGGRSGEKLFF	TGTGCCAGCAGCTTGGGGGGCAGGAGTGGTGAAAAACTGTTTTTT
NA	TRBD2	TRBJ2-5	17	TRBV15	CATSRGRSGGGQETQYF	TGTGCCACCAGCAGAGGGAGAAGCGGGGGTGGGCAAGAGACCCAGTACTTC
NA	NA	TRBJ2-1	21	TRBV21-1	CASSKVSLETSGKGGHNEQFF	TGTGCCAGCAGCAAAGTTTCTTTGGAGACTAGCGGGAAGGGGGGTCACAATGAGCAGTTCTTC
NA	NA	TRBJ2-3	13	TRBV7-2	CASSPGLGDTQYF	TGTGCCAGCAGCCCCGGCCTGGGCGATACGCAGTATTTT
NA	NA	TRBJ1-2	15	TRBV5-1	CASSPTQETGDGYTF	TGCGCCAGCAGCCCCACCCAGGAGACAGGAGATGGCTACACCTTC
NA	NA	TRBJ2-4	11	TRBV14	CASSQSDIQYF	TGTGCCAGCAGCCAAAGCGACATTCAGTACTTC
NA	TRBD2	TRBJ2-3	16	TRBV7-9	CASSLAHPGGADTQYF	TGTGCCAGCAGCTTAGCGCACCCGGGAGGGGCAGATACGCAGTATTTT
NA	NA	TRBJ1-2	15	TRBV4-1	CASSQGGQVFYGYTF	TGCGCCAGCAGCCAAGGGGGGCAGGTTTTTTATGGCTACACCTTC
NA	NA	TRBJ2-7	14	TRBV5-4	CASSSPASSYEQYF	TGTGCCAGCAGCTCCCCGGCTAGCAGCTACGAGCAGTACTTC
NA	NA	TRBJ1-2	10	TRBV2	CASSEAQLRW	TGTGCCAGCAGTGAAGCGCAACTCAGGTGG
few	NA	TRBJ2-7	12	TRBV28	CATTGPLGEQYF	TGTGCCACCACAGGTCCCCTCGGCGAGCAGTACTTC
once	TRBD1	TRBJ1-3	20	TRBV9	CASSVASPGQEKSSGNTIYF	TGTGCCAGCAGCGTAGCCAGCCCGGGACAGGAAAAGTCCTCTGGAAACACCATATATTTT
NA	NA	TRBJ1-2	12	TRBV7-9	CASSWRGYGYTF	TGTGCCAGCAGCTGGAGGGGCTATGGCTACACCTTC
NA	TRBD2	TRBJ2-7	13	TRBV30	CAWSLAGGREQYF	TGTGCCTGGAGTCTTGCGGGGGGGCGGGAGCAGTACTTC
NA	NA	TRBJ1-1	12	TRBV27	CASSSQGFEAFF	TGTGCCAGCAGTTCCCAGGGTTTTGAAGCTTTCTTT
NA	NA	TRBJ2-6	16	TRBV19	CASSIEGIAGANVLTF	TGTGCCAGTAGTATTGAGGGAATCGCGGGGGCCAACGTCCTGACTTTC
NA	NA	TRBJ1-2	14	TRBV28	CASRGRGRDYGYTF	TGTGCCAGCAGGGGGAGGGGGAGAGACTATGGCTACACCTTC
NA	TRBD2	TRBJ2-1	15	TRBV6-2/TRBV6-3	CASSDHSGRLHEQFF	TGTGCCAGCAGTGATCATAGCGGGAGGCTCCATGAGCAGTTCTTC
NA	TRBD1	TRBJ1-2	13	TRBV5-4	CASSIDREYGYTF	TGTGCCAGCAGCATTGACAGGGAGTATGGCTACACCTTC
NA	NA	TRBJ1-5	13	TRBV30	CAWREGNNQPQHF	TGTGCCTGGAGAGAGGGAAACAATCAGCCCCAGCATTTT
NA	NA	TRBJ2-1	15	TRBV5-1	CASSLGRVSHNEQFF	TGCGCCAGCAGCTTGGGGAGGGTGTCGCACAATGAGCAGTTCTTC
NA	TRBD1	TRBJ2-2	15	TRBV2	CASGWDRVNTGELFF	TGTGCCAGCGGTTGGGACAGGGTGAACACCGGGGAGCTGTTTTTT